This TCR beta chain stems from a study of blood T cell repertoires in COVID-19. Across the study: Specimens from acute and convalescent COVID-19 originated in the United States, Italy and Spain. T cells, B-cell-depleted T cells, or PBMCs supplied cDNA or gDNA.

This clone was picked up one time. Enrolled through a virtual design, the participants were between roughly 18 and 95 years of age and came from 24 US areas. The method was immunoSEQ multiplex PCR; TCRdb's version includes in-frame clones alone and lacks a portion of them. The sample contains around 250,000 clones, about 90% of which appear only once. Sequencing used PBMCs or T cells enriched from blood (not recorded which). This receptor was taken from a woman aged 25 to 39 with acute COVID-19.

CDR3 region: CASSSGQHTGELFF. As DNA, the CDR3 is TGTGCCAGCAGCTCTGGACAGCACACCGGGGAGCTGTTTTTT. This chain uses TRBV7-2 with TRBJ2-2; possible D gene TRBD1, 6 bases. Germline-derived CDR1 and CDR2 are SGHTA and FQGNSA. This CDR3 is built from 14 residues. V lost 4 bases and J lost 3, with 9 bases in between.